Listed below are T cell receptor beta chains from one sample, sequenced in a study of blood T cells in healthy people across ages. Using its own MiXCR run on the 5' RACE reads, TCRdb lists one record per CDR3 protein. Of 850,000 to 950,000 distinct CDR3 sequences listed, around 28% are singletons. The material sequenced was blood. The source of these receptors is a woman aged 80 or over in good health. The CDR3 runs from the conserved cysteine through the conserved F or W. Fields, in order: clone size, D gene, V gene, J gene, CDR3 protein, CDR3 DNA. A D gene is named only where the DNA matches it firmly. Size is stated for part of the rows, as once, few or many counts, or as a class when the clone is expanded.

many,-,TRBV20-1,TRBJ2-1,CSARDGGAAYNEQFF,TGCAGTGCTAGGGACGGGGGTGCGGCCTACAATGAGCAGTTCTTC
few,-,TRBV18,TRBJ2-7,CASSPPGNRAHGHEQYF,TGTGCCAGCTCACCCCCCGGGAACCGAGCCCACGGGCACGAGCAGTACTTC
-,-,TRBV12-3/TRBV12-4,TRBJ1-1,CASTTLAGREAFF,TGTGCCAGCACCACGTTGGCCGGGAGGGAAGCTTTCTTT
-,-,TRBV6-5,TRBJ1-5,CASRKTISQPQHF,TGTGCCAGCAGGAAGACGATTTCTCAGCCCCAGCATTTT
many,TRBD1,TRBV12-3/TRBV12-4,TRBJ2-7,CASSSRSTGHYEQYF,TGTGCCAGCAGTTCCCGCTCGACAGGGCATTACGAGCAGTACTTC
-,-,TRBV19,TRBJ1-1,CASSPQGQGTEAYF,TGTGCCAGTAGCCCCCAGGGGCAGGGCACTGAAGCTTACTTT
-,-,TRBV5-1,TRBJ1-6,CASSSGRNNSPLHF,TGCGCCAGCAGCTCGGGACGGAATAATTCACCCCTCCACTTT
-,-,TRBV30,TRBJ1-4,CAWRDRGGEKLFF,TGTGCCTGGAGAGACAGAGGAGGAGAAAAACTGTTTTTT
many,-,TRBV6-2/TRBV6-3,TRBJ2-5,CASSYPLAGHQETQYF,TGTGCCAGCAGTTACCCCCTGGCGGGGCACCAAGAGACCCAGTACTTC
few,TRBD2,TRBV11-2,TRBJ2-3,CASSPTGRSSGGWSVADTQYF,TGTGCCAGCAGCCCCACTGGGAGGTCTAGCGGGGGCTGGTCTGTCGCAGATACGCAGTATTTT
-,-,TRBV9,TRBJ1-6,CASSVDSVVDSPPHF,TGTGCCAGCAGCGTAGATTCGGTTGTTGATTCACCCCCCCACTTT
-,-,TRBV6-1,TRBJ2-7,CASSATVSYEQYF,TGTGCCAGCAGTGCGACGGTTTCCTACGAGCAGTACTTC
few,TRBD2,TRBV20-1,TRBJ2-2,CSALLVAGGPGELFF,TGCAGTGCCCTCCTTGTAGCGGGGGGACCCGGGGAGCTGTTTTTT
few,-,TRBV30,TRBJ2-5,CAWNLRGNVETQYF,TGTGCCTGGAACCTTCGGGGCAATGTGGAGACCCAGTACTTC
many,-,TRBV29-1,TRBJ1-1,CSVYRVTEAFF,TGCAGCGTTTACAGGGTCACTGAAGCTTTCTTT
many,TRBD2,TRBV7-2,TRBJ2-1,CASSLVAGGNNEQFF,TGTGCCAGCAGCTTAGTCGCGGGGGGGAACAATGAGCAGTTCTTC
-,TRBD2,TRBV20-1,TRBJ2-1,CSASSSGSPLKQFF,TGCAGTGCTAGTAGTAGCGGGAGCCCCCTCAAGCAGTTCTTC
-,-,TRBV6-5,TRBJ2-1,CASSVRNNEQFF,TGTGCCAGTAGTGTAAGGAACAATGAGCAGTTCTTC
many,TRBD1,TRBV12-3/TRBV12-4,TRBJ2-7,CASSGDLGQGGYEQYF,TGTGCCAGCAGTGGGGATTTGGGACAGGGGGGGTACGAGCAGTACTTC